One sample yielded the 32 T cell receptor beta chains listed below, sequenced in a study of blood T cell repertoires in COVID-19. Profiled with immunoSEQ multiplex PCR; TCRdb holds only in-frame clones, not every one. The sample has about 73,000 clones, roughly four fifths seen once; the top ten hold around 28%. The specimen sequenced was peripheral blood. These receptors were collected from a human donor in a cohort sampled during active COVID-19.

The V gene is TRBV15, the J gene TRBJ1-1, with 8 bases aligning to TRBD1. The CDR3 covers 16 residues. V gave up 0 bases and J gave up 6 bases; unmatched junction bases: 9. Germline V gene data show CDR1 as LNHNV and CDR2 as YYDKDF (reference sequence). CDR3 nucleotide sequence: TGTGCCACCAGCAGAGATAGGACAGGGCGTGGGTCTGAAGCTTTCTTT. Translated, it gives CATSRDRTGRGSEAFF.

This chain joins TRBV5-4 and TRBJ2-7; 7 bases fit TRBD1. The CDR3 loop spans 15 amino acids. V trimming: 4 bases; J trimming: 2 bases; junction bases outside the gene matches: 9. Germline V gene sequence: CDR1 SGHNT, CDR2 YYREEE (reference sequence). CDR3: CASSHRGQRAYEQYF. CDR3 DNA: TGTGCCAGCAGCCACCGGGGACAGCGAGCCTACGAGCAGTACTTC. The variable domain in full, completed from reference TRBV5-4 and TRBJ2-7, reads ETGVTQSPTHLIKTRGQQVTLRCSSQSGHNTVSWYQQALGQGPQFIFQYYREEENGRGNFPPRFSGLQFPNYSSELNVNALELDDSALYLCASSHRGQRAYEQYFGPGTRLTVT.

CDR3 nucleotides: TGTGCCAGCAGCCAAGATATACAGGGGCTAGCGGGGGCCCTCCTCACAGATACGCAGTATTTT. It codes for CASSQDIQGLAGALLTDTQYF. J is TRBJ2-3 and V is TRBV4-2; TRBD2 matches at 10 bases. The junction had 17 bases not matched to a gene; V was cut back by 0 bases and J by 2 bases. The CDR3 extends over 21 amino acids. Germline-derived CDR1 and CDR2 are LGHNA and YNFKEQ.

CDR3 DNA: TGTGCCAGCAGTTACTTTAGAGATACGCAGTATTTT. Its translation: CASSYFRDTQYF. The chain joins TRBV6-2 or TRBV6-3 to TRBJ2-3, with D unresolved. The V end was cut by 1 base, the J end by 5 bases, with 4 bases between. CDR3 length equals 12 residues. Germline values: CDR1 MNHEY, CDR2 SVGEGT.

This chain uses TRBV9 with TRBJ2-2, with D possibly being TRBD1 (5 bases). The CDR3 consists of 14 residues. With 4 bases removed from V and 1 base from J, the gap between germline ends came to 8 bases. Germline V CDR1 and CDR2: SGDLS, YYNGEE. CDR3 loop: CASSLQENTGELFF. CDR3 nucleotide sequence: TGTGCCAGCAGCCTACAGGAGAACACCGGGGAGCTGTTTTTT.

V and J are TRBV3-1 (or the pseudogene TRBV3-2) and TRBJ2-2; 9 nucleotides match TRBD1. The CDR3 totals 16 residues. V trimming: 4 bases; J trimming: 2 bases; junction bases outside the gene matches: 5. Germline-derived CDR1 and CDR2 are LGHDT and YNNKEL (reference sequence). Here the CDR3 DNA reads TGTGCCAGCAGCCGCCTACAGGGGGCCAACACCGGGGAGCTGTTTTTT. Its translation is CASSRLQGANTGELFF.

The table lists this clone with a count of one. CDR3 protein: CASSYTANTGELFF. In DNA, the CDR3 is TGTGCCAGCAGCTATACAGCGAACACCGGGGAGCTGTTTTTT. J is TRBJ2-2 and V is TRBV11-3, with D unresolved. The CDR3 is made up of 14 amino acids. V was pared by 4 bases and J by 0 bases, with 6 bases between. In germline, CDR1 is SGHNT, CDR2 YENEEA.

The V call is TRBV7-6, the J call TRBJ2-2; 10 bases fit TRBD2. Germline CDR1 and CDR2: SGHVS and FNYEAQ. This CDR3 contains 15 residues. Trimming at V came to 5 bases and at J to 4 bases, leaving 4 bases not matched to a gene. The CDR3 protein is CASSEVAGGTGELFF. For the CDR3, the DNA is TGTGCCAGCAGCGAAGTAGCGGGGGGCACCGGGGAGCTGTTTTTT.

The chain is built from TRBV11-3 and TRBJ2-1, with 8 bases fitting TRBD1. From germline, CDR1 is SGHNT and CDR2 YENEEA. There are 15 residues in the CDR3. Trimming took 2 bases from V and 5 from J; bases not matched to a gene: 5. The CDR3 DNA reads TGTGCCAGCAGCTTATCCAGGGGGCTTAACAATGAGCAGTTCTTC. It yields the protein CASSLSRGLNNEQFF.

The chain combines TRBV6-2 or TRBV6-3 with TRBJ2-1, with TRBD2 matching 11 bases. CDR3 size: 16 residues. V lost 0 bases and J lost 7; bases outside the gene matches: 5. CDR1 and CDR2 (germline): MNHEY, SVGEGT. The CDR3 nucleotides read TGTGCCAGCAGTTACTCGGTAGCGGGGGGGCGTAATGAGCAGTTCTTC. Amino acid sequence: CASSYSVAGGRNEQFF.

The CDR3 is CASSYSPGFRNTIYF. The CDR3, as DNA: TGTGCCAGCAGTTACTCCCCCGGTTTTAGAAACACCATATATTTT. The genes are TRBV6-5 and TRBJ1-3; D unresolved. The CDR3 loop spans 15 amino acids. Trimming stripped 0 bases from V and 5 bases from J, with 11 bases between. Germline V gene lookup returns CDR1 MNHEY and CDR2 SVGAGI.

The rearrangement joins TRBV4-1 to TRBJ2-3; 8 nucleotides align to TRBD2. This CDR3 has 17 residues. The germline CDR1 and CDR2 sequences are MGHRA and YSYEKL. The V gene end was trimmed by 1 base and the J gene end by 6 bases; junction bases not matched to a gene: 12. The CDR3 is CASSQVSGGFQSDTQYF. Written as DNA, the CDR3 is TGCGCCAGCAGCCAAGTGAGCGGGGGCTTCCAATCGGATACGCAGTATTTT.

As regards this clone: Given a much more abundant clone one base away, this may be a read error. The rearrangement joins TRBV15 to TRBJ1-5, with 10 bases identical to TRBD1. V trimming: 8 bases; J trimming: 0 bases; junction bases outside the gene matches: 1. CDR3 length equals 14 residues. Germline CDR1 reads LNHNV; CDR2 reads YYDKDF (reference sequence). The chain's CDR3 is CATGTGDSNQPQHF. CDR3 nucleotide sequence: TGTGCCACCGGGACAGGGGATAGCAATCAGCCCCAGCATTTT. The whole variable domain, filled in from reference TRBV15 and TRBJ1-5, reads DAMVIQNPRYQVTQFGKPVTLSCSQTLNHNVMYWYQQKSSQAPKLLFHYYDKDFNNEADTPDNFQSRRPNTSFCFLDIRSPGLGDTAMYLCATGTGDSNQPQHFGDGTRLSIL.

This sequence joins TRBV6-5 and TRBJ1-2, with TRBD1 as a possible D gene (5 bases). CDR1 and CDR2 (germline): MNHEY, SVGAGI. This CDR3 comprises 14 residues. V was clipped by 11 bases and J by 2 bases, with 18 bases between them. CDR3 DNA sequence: TGTGCCTCTACTGGGGCAGCTACAAACTATGGCTACACCTTC. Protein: CASTGAATNYGYTF.

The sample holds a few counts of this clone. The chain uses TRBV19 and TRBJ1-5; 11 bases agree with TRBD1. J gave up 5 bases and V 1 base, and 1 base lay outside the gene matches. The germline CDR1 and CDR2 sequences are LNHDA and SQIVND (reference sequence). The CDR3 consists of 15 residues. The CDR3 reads CASSIADRGHQPQHF. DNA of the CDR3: TGTGCCAGTAGTATAGCGGACAGGGGGCATCAGCCCCAGCATTTT.

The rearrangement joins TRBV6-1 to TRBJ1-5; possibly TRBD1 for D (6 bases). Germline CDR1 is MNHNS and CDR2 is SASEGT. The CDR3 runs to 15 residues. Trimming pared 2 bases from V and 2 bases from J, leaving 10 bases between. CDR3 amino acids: CASSERSGGNQPQHF. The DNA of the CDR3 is TGTGCCAGCAGTGAAAGGTCAGGGGGCAATCAGCCCCAGCATTTT.

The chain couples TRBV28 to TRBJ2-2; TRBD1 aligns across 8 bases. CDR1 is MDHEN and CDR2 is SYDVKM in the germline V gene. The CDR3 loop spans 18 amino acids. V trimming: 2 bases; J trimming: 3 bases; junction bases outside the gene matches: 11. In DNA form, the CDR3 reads TGTGCCAGCAGTTTACCCGCCCCGACAGGGGTTGACACCGGGGAGCTGTTTTTT. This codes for CASSLPAPTGVDTGELFF.

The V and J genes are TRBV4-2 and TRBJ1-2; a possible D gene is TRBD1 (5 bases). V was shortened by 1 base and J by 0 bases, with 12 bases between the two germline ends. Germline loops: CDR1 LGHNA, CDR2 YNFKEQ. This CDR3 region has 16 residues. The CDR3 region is CASSQGITDTNYGYTF. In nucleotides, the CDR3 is TGTGCCAGCAGCCAAGGAATTACGGACACTAACTATGGCTACACCTTC.

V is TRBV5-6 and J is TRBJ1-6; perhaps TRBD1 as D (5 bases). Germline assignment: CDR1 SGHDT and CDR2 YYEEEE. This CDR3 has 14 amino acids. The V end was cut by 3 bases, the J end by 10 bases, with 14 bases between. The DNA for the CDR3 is TGTGCCAGCAGCTCACCACGGGGGTACTCACCCCTCCACTTT. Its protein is CASSSPRGYSPLHF.

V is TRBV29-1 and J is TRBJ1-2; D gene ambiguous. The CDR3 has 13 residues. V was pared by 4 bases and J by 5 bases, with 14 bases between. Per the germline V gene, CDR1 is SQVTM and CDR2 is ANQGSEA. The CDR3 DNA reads TGCAGCGTTGGTGAAGGAGAGCTATATGGCTACACCTTC. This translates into CSVGEGELYGYTF.

The CDR3 here is CASSYLRGEKLFF. CDR3 nucleotide sequence: TGTGCCAGCAGCTATCTCAGGGGTGAAAAACTGTTTTTT. The V call is TRBV3-1 (or the pseudogene TRBV3-2), the J call TRBJ1-4, with a weak D call TRBD1 (6 bases). Germline-derived CDR1 and CDR2 are LGHDT and YNNKEL (reference sequence). The CDR3 is 13 residues long. Trimming stripped 5 bases from V and 7 bases from J, with 11 bases between.

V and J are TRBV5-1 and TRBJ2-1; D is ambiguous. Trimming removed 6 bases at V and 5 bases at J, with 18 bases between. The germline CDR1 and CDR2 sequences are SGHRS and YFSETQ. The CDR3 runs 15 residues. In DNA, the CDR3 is TGCGCCAGCACAACCGCCGTGACATCCAACAATGAGCAGTTCTTC. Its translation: CASTTAVTSNNEQFF. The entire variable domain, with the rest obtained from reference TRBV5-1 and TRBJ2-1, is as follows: KAGVTQTPRYLIKTRGQQVTLSCSPISGHRSVSWYQQTPGQGLQFLFEYFSETQRNKGNFPGRFSGRQFSNSRSEMNVSTLELGDSALYLCASTTAVTSNNEQFFGPGTRLTVL.

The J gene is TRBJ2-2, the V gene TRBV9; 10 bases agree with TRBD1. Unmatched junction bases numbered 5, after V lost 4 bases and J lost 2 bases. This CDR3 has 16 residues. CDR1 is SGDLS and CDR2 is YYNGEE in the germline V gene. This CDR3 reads CASSLTGGVNTGELFF. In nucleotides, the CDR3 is TGTGCCAGCAGCCTGACAGGGGGCGTCAACACCGGGGAGCTGTTTTTT. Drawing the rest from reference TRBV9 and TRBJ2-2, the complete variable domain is DSGVTQTPKHLITATGQRVTLRCSPRSGDLSVYWYQQSLDQGLQFLIQYYNGEERAKGNILERFSAQQFPDLHSELNLSSLELGDSALYFCASSLTGGVNTGELFFGEGSRLTVL.

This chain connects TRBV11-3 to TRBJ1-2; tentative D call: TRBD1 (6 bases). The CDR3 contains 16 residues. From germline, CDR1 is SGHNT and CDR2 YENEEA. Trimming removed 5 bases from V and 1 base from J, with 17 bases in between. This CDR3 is CASSPNSGGLNYGYTF. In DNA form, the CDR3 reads TGTGCCAGCAGCCCCAATTCGGGGGGCCTTAACTATGGCTACACCTTC.

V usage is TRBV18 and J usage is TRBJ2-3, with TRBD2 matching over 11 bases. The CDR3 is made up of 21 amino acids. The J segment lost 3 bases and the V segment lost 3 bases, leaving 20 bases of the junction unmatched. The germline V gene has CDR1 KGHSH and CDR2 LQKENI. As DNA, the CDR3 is TGTGCCAGCTCACCCCTACCTGAGGTAGCGGGGGGGCCTACGGGTACAGATACGCAGTATTTT. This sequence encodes CASSPLPEVAGGPTGTDTQYF.

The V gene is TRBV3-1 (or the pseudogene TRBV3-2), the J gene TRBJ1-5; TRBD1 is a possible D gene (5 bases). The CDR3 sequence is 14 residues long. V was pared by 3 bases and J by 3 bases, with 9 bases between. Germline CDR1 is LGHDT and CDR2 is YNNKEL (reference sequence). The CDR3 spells CASSQTVLNQPQHF. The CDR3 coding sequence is TGTGCCAGCAGCCAGACAGTACTCAATCAGCCCCAGCATTTT.

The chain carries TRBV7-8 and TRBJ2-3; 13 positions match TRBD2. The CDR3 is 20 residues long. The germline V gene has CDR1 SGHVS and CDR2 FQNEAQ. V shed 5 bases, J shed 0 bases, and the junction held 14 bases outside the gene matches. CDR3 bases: TGTGCCAGCAGCATACTAGCGGGGGGGCTCGGGACAGTTAGCACAGATACGCAGTATTTT. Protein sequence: CASSILAGGLGTVSTDTQYF.

The CDR3 here is CASSLALGGTEQFF. The CDR3 bases are TGTGCCAGCAGCTTAGCGCTTGGGGGGACTGAGCAGTTCTTC. The V gene is TRBV7-8, the J gene TRBJ2-1; D may be TRBD2 (6 bases). The CDR3 runs 14 residues. The V and J ends lost 0 bases and 9 bases respectively, with 12 bases between them. The V gene's germline CDR1 is SGHVS and CDR2 FQNEAQ.

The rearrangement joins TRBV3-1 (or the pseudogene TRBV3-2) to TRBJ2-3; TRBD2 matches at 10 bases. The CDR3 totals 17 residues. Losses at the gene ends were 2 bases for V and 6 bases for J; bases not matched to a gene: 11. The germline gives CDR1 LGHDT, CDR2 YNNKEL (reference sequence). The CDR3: CASSQTRLAGEWDTQYF. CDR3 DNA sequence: TGTGCCAGCAGCCAAACTCGACTAGCGGGTGAGTGGGATACGCAGTATTTT.

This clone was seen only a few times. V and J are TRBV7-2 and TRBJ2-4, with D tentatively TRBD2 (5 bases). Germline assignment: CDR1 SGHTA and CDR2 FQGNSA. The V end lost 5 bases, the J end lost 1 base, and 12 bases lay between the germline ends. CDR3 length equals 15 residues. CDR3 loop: CASSTRDPAKNIQYF. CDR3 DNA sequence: TGTGCCAGCAGCACTAGAGATCCGGCCAAAAACATTCAGTACTTC.

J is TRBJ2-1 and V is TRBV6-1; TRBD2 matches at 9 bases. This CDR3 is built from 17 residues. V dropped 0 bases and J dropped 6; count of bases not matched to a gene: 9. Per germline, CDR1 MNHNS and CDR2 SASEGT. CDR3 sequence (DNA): TGTGCCAGCAGTGAAGCACGACTAGCGGCGAGACTCAATGAGCAGTTCTTC. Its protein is CASSEARLAARLNEQFF.

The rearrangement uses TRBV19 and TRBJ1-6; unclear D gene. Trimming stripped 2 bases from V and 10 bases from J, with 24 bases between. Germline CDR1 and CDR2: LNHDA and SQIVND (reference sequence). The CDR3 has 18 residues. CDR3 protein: CASSIYPPPGGSTSPLHF. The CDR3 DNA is TGTGCCAGTAGTATATATCCCCCGCCCGGCGGCAGTACCTCACCCCTCCACTTT. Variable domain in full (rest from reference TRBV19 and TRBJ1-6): DGGITQSPKYLFRKEGQNVTLSCEQNLNHDAMYWYRQDPGQGLRLIYYSQIVNDFQKGDIAEGYSVSREKKESFPLTVTSAQKNPTAFYLCASSIYPPPGGSTSPLHFGNGTRLTVT.